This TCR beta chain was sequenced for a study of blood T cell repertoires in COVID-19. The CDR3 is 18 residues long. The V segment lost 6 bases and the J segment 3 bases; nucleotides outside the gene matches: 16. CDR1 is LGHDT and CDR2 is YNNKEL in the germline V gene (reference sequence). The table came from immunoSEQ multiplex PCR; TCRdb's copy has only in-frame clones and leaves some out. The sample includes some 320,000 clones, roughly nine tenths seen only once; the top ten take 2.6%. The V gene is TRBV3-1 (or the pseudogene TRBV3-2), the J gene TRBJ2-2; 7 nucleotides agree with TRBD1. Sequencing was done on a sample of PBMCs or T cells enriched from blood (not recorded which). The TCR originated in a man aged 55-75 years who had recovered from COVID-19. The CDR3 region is CASRDRTGLPSYTGELFF. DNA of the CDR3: TGTGCCAGCAGGGACAGGACGGGTCTACCCTCCTACACCGGGGAGCTGTTTTTT.